This T cell receptor beta chain was recorded in a study of T cell responses to AZD1222 COVID-19 vaccine. The protocol was immunoSEQ multiplex PCR, while the TCRdb copy is restricted to in-frame clones and leaves out a portion. The table records around 59,000 clones, 80% to 90% of them present only once. Findings of the study overall: Nearly half of the spike-specific TCRs reportedly recognize variant regions that carry no mutations.

Comments on this clone: As yet, its antigen is unknown.

The germline CDR1 and CDR2 sequences are ENHRY and SYGVKD. Trimming pared 6 bases from V and 5 bases from J, leaving 13 bases between. The CDR3 is made up of 13 amino acids. The sequence was obtained from an adult who received the AZD1222 COVID-19 vaccine. The V call is TRBV10-3, the J call TRBJ2-5; no clear D gene. The sequences come from peripheral blood, collected 28 days after the second AZD1222 dose. CDR3 in amino acids: CAIRLGIGETQYF. Here the CDR3 DNA reads TGTGCCATCAGGCTAGGGATCGGTGAGACCCAGTACTTC.